This TCR beta chain derives from a study of T-cell reconstitution after alpha-beta-depleted transplantation in children. Germline V lookup: CDR1 SGHVS, CDR2 FNYEAQ. The CDR3 runs 17 residues. V trimming: 5 bases; J trimming: 0 bases; junction bases outside the gene matches: 9. Unique molecular identifiers were incorporated into the prepared TCRbeta library. MiXCR, run by TCRdb on the PCR reads, gives a single entry per CDR3 protein. The sample holds 250,000 or so distinct CDR3 sequences, under 30% seen once. The chain couples TRBV7-6 to TRBJ2-7, with 11 positions matching TRBD2. Source: PBMCs, mostly from graft donor cells, taken 360 days after TCRalphabeta/CD19-depleted stem cell transplant. The clonotype was recovered from a female patient between 2 and 15 years old who had a stem cell transplant for congenital amegakaryocytic thrombocytopenia, so the T cells may come from the graft donor. CDR3 in DNA: TGTGCCAGCAGCCCGTTAGCGGGGGGGACAAGCTCCTACGAGCAGTACTTC. Amino acid sequence: CASSPLAGGTSSYEQYF.